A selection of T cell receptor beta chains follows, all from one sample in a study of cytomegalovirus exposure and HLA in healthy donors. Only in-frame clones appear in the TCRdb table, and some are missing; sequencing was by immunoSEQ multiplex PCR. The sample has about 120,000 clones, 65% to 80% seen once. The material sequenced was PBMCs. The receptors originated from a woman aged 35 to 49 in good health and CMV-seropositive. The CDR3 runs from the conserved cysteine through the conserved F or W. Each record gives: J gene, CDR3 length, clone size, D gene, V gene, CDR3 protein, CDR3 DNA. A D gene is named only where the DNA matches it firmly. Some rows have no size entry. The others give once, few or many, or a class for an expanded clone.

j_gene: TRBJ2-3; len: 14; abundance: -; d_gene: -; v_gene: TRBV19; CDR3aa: CASSQISPADTQYF; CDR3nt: TGTGCCAGTAGTCAAATATCGCCAGCAGATACGCAGTATTTT
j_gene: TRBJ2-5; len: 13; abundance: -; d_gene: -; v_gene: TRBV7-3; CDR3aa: CASSRGSQETQYF; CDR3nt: TGTGCCAGCAGTCGAGGTAGTCAAGAGACCCAGTACTTC
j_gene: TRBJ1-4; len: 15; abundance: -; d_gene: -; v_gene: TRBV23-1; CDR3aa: CASRLPGLDNEKLFF; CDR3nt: TGCGCCAGCAGGCTACCAGGACTCGATAATGAAAAACTGTTTTTT
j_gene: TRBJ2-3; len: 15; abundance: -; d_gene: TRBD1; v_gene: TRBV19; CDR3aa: CASSKGDRGTDTQYF; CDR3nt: TGTGCCAGTAGTAAAGGGGACAGGGGCACAGATACGCAGTATTTT
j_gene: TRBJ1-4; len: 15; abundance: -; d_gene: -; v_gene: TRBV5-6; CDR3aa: CASSLKTGFNEKLFF; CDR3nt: TGTGCCAGCAGCTTGAAAACGGGGTTTAATGAAAAACTGTTTTTT
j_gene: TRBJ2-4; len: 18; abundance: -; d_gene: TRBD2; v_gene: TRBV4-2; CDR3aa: CASSQGLERGRAKNIQYF; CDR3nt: TGTGCCAGCAGCCAAGGCCTGGAGCGCGGGAGGGCCAAAAACATTCAGTACTTC
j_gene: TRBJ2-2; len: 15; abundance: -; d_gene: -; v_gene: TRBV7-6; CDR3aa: CASSSRSENTGELFF; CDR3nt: TGTGCCAGCAGCTCCAGGTCTGAGAACACCGGGGAGCTGTTTTTT
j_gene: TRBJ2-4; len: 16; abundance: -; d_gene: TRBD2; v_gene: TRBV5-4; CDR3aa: CASTTGGLIAKNIQYF; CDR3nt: TGTGCCAGCACCACGGGGGGGCTTATAGCCAAAAACATTCAGTACTTC
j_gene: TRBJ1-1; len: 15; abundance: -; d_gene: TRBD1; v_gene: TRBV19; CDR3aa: CASSEISNRGTEAFF; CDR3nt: TGTGCCAGTAGTGAAATTTCAAACAGGGGAACTGAAGCTTTCTTT
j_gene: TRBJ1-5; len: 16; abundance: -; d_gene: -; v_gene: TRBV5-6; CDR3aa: CASSLGWRGGNQPQHF; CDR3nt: TGTGCCAGCAGCTTGGGGTGGCGGGGAGGTAATCAGCCCCAGCATTTT
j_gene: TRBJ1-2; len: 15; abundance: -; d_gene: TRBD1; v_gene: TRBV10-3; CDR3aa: CAISEPGGSDYGYTF; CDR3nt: TGTGCCATCAGTGAACCAGGGGGTAGTGACTATGGCTACACCTTC
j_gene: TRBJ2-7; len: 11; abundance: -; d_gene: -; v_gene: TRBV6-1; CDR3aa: CASEENYEQYF; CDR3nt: TGTGCCAGCGAGGAGAACTACGAGCAGTACTTC
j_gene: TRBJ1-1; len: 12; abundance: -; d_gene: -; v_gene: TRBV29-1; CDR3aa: CSVGQGPTEAFF; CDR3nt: TGCAGCGTTGGGCAGGGGCCCACTGAAGCTTTCTTT
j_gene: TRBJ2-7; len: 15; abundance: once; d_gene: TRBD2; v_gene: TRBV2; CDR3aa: CASNILAGGPYEQYF; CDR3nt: TGTGCCAGCAATATCCTAGCGGGGGGGCCCTACGAGCAGTACTTC
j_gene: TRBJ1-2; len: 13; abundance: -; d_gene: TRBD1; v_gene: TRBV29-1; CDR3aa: CSAGTGANYGYTF; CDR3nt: TGCAGTGCAGGAACAGGGGCAAACTATGGCTACACCTTC
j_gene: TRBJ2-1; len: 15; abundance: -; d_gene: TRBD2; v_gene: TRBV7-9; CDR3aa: CASSPGRGGYNEQFF; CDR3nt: TGTGCCAGCAGCCCAGGTCGCGGGGGATACAATGAGCAGTTCTTC
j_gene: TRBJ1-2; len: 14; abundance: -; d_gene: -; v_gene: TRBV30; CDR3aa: CAWSRDSGNYGYTF; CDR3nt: TGTGCCTGGAGCCGGGACTCCGGAAACTATGGCTACACCTTC
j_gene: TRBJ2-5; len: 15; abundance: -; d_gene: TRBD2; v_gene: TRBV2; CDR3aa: CASKGLAGSWETQYF; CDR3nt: TGTGCCAGCAAGGGACTAGCGGGGTCGTGGGAGACCCAGTACTTC
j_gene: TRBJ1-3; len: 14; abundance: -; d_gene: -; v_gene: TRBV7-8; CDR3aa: CASKRWGPGNTIYF; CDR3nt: TGTGCCAGCAAACGCTGGGGGCCCGGAAACACCATATATTTT
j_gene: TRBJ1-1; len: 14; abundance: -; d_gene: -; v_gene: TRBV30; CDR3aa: CAWSEGRENTEAFF; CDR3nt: TGTGCCTGGAGTGAAGGACGGGAGAACACTGAAGCTTTCTTT
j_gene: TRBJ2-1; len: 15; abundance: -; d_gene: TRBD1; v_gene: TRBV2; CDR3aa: CASSVRDRAFDEQFF; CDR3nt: TGTGCCAGCAGTGTACGCGACAGGGCCTTCGATGAGCAGTTCTTC
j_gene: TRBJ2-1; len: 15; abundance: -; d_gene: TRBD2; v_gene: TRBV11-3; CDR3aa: CASSLAAGPFNEQFF; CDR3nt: TGTGCCAGCAGCTTAGCAGCGGGACCTTTCAATGAGCAGTTCTTC
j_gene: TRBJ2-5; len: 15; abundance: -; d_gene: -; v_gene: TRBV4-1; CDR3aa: CASSQRDRPQETQYF; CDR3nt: TGCGCCAGCAGCCAACGAGACAGACCCCAAGAGACCCAGTACTTC
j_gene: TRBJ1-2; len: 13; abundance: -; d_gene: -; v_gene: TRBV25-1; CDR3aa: CASSESEVYGYTF; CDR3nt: TGTGCCAGCAGTGAATCGGAGGTTTATGGCTACACCTTC
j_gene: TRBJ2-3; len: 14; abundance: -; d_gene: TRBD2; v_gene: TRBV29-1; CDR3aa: CSVGAGVSTDTQYF; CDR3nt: TGCAGCGTTGGAGCGGGAGTGAGCACAGATACGCAGTATTTT
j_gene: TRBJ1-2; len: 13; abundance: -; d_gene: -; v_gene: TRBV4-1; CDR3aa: CASRAQGTSGYTF; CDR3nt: TGCGCCAGCAGGGCACAGGGAACCTCTGGCTACACCTTC
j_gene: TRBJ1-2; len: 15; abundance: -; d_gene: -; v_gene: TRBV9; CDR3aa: CASSVGERPHYGYTF; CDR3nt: TGTGCCAGCAGCGTAGGTGAGCGCCCCCACTATGGCTACACCTTC
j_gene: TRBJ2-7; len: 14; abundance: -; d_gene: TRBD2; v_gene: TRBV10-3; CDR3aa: CAIRDWDYNYEQYF; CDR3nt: TGTGCCATCAGGGATTGGGACTACAACTACGAGCAGTACTTC
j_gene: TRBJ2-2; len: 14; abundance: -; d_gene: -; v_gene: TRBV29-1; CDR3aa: CSGTPGSNTGELFF; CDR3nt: TGCAGCGGCACCCCGGGATCGAACACCGGGGAGCTGTTTTTT
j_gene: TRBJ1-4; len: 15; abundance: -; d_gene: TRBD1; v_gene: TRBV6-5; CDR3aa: CASSNTGQGYEKLFF; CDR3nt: TGTGCCAGCAGTAACACGGGACAGGGGTATGAAAAACTGTTTTTT
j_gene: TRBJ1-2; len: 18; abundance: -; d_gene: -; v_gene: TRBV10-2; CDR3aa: CASSSKGDVGGFNYGYTF; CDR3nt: TGCGCCAGCAGCTCCAAAGGGGACGTGGGGGGTTTTAACTATGGCTACACCTTC
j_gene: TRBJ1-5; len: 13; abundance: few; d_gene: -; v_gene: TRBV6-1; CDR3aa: CASTGSSNQPQHF; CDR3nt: TGTGCCAGCACTGGTAGTAGCAATCAGCCCCAGCATTTT
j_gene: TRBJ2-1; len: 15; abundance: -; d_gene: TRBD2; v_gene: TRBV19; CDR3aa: CASSMAAGASNEQFF; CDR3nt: TGTGCCAGTAGTATGGCAGCGGGAGCGAGCAATGAGCAGTTCTTC
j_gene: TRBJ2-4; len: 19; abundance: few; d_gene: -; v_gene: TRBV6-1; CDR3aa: CASSEAYTGSRVAKNIQYF; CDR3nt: TGTGCCAGCAGTGAAGCGTATACCGGGAGTCGGGTAGCCAAAAACATTCAGTACTTC
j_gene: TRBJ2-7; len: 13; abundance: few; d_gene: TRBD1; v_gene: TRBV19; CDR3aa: CASSTDRNYEQYF; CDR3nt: TGTGCCAGTAGTACGGACAGGAACTACGAGCAGTACTTC
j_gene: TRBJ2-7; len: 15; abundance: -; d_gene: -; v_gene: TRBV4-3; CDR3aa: CASSPTAGQNYEQYF; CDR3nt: TGCGCCAGCAGCCCCACAGCCGGCCAGAATTACGAGCAGTACTTC
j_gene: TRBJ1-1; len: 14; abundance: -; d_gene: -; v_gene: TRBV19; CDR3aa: CASSKQVSNTEAFF; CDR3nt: TGTGCCAGTAGTAAACAGGTTTCGAACACTGAAGCTTTCTTT
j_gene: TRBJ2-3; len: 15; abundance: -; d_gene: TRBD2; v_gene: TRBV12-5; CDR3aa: CASGSILAGGGTQYF; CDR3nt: TGTGCTAGTGGTTCCATCCTAGCGGGGGGCGGTACGCAGTATTTT
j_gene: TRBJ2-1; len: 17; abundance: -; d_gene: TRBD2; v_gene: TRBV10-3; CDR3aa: CAISESTSGPLYNEQFF; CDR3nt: TGTGCCATCAGTGAGTCGACTAGCGGGCCTCTCTACAATGAGCAGTTCTTC
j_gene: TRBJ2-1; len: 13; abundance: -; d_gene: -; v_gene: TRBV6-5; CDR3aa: CASRVAGAVEQFF; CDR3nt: TGTGCCAGCAGAGTAGCAGGGGCTGTTGAGCAGTTCTTC
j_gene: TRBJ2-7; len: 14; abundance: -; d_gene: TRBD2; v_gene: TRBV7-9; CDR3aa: CASTTSGRAYEQYF; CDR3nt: TGTGCCAGCACCACTAGCGGGAGGGCCTACGAGCAGTACTTC
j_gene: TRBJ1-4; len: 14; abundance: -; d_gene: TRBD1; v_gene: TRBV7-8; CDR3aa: CASSPTGEHEKLFF; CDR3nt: TGTGCCAGCAGCCCGACAGGGGAACATGAAAAACTGTTTTTT
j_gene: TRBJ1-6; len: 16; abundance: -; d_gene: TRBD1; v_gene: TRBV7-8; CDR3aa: CASSRGGSSYNSPLHF; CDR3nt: TGTGCCAGCAGCAGAGGGGGCAGCTCCTATAATTCACCCCTCCACTTT
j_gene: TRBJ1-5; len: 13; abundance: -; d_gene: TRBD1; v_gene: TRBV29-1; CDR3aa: CSVATGESQPQHF; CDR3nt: TGCAGCGTTGCGACAGGGGAGAGTCAGCCCCAGCATTTT
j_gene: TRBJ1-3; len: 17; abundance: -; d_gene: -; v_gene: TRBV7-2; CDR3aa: CASSRVTFRGSGNTIYF; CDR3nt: TGTGCCAGCAGCCGAGTCACCTTCAGGGGCTCTGGAAACACCATATATTTT
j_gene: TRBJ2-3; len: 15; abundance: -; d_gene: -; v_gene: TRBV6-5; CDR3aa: CASSYLGQSADTQYF; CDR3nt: TGTGCCAGCAGTTACCTTGGCCAGAGCGCAGATACGCAGTATTTT
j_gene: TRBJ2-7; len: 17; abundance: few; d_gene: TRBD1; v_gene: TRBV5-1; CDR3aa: CASSLASAGQGGYEQYF; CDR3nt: TGCGCCAGCAGCTTGGCCAGCGCAGGACAGGGGGGCTACGAGCAGTACTTC
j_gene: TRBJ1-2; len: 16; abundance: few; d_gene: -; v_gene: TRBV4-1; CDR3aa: CASSQVYRAANYGYTF; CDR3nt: TGCGCCAGCAGCCAAGTTTACAGGGCCGCTAACTATGGCTACACCTTC
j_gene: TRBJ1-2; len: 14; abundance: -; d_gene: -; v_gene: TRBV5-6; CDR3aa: CASSLVASNYGYTF; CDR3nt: TGTGCCAGCAGCTTGGTGGCCTCTAACTATGGCTACACCTTC
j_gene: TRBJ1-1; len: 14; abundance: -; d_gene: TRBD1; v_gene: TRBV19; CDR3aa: CASTPTGRSTEAFF; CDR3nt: TGTGCCAGTACCCCGACAGGGCGAAGTACTGAAGCTTTCTTT
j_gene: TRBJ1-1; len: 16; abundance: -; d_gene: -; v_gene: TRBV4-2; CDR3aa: CASSQVFGQQNTEAFF; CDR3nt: TGTGCCAGCAGCCAAGTTTTCGGACAGCAGAACACTGAAGCTTTCTTT
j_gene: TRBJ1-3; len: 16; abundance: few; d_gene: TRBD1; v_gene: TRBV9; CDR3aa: CASSVSSGGSGNTIYF; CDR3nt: TGTGCCAGCAGCGTATCATCAGGGGGCTCTGGAAACACCATATATTTT
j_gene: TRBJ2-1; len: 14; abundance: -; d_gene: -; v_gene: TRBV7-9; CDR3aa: CASSSSSSYNEQFF; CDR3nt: TGTGCCAGCAGCTCTTCGAGCTCCTACAATGAGCAGTTCTTC
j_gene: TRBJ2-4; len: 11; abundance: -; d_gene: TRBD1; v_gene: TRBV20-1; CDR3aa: CSDTEVGQGHF; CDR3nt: TGCAGTGACACCGAGGTAGGACAGGGGCACTTC
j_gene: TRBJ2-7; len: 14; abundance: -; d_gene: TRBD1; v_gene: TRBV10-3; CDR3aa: CAISPGTGPYEQCF; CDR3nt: TGTGCCATCAGTCCCGGGACAGGGCCCTACGAGCAGTGCTTC